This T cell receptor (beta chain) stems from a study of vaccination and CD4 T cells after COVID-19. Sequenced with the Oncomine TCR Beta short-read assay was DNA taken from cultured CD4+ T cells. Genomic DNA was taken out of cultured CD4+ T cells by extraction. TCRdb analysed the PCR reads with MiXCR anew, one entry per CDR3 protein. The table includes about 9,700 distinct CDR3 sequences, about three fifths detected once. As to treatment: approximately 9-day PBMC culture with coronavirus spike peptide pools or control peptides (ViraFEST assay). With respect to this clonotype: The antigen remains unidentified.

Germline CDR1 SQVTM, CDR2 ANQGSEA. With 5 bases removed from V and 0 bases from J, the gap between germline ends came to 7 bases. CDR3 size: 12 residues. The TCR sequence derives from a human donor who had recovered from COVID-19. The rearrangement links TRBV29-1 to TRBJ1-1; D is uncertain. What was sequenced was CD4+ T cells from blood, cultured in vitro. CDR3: CSVRPLNTEAFF. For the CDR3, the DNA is TGCAGCGTTCGACCGTTGAACACTGAAGCTTTCTTT.